The next 23 T cell receptor beta chains were all read from a single sample in a study of blood T cell repertoires in COVID-19. The repertoire was sequenced with immunoSEQ multiplex PCR; TCRdb's copy has only in-frame clones and lacks some. This table has approximately 300,000 clones, around 90% appearing once. The sample was peripheral blood. All receptors derive from a woman between 45 and 60 years old who had recovered from COVID-19.

A word on this clone: A read error may produce the germline difference seen at one junction end. The chain links TRBV28 to TRBJ1-2, with TRBD1 as a possible D gene (6 bases). The germline CDR1 and CDR2 sequences are MDHEN and SYDVKM. The CDR3 is 14 amino acids. The CDR3 sequence is CCVVGGASSYGYTF. The CDR3 DNA reads as TGCTGTGTTGTAGGGGGGGCCTCTAGCTATGGCTACACCTTC.

The rearrangement joins TRBV10-2 to TRBJ2-7, with D perhaps matching TRBD2 (5 bases). The ends were cut back, 2 bases at V and 2 bases at J, with 16 bases in the middle. The CDR3 extends over 16 amino acids. Germline CDR1 reads WSHSY; CDR2 reads SAAADI. The CDR3 sequence: CASSEPSTSSPYEQYF. The CDR3 bases are TGCGCCAGCAGTGAGCCCTCCACTAGTTCCCCCTACGAGCAGTACTTC.

A word on this clone: The DNA is omitted, as the CDR3 cannot be located on it reliably, and the CDR3 follows TCRdb's listing. This sequence joins TRBV28 and TRBJ1-2; the table's D call, TRBD1, was not checked against the DNA. The CDR3 spans 14 amino acids, including both terminal residues. CDR1 is MDHEN and CDR2 is SYDVKM in the germline V gene. CDR3 sequence reads: CASRGGSFGPGYTF.

The chain combines TRBV6-1 with TRBJ1-2; possibly TRBD1 for D (6 bases). Trimming removed 0 bases at V and 1 base at J, with 12 bases between. Germline V gives CDR1 MNHNS, CDR2 SASEGT. There are 16 residues in the CDR3. The CDR3 loop reads CASSEASGQNNYGYTF. CDR3 DNA sequence: TGTGCCAGCAGTGAAGCCTCCGGACAGAATAACTATGGCTACACCTTC.

This chain connects TRBV7-2 to TRBJ1-1; D gene uncertain. Trimming removed 5 bases from V and 10 bases from J, with 8 bases in between. CDR1 is SGHTA, CDR2 FQGNSA, per germline. This CDR3 has 10 amino acids. The CDR3 nucleotides read TGTGCCAGCAGCCGCGGAGGAGCTTTCTTT. Protein: CASSRGGAFF.

V gene TRBV7-2 combines with J gene TRBJ1-1, with 8 bases aligning to TRBD1. Germline V gives CDR1 SGHTA, CDR2 FQGNSA. Trimming took 4 bases from V and 1 from J; bases not matched to a gene: 8. This CDR3 has 16 amino acids. The CDR3, as DNA: TGTGCCAGCAGCTCCTCCAGGGGGCAGGGGAACACTGAAGCTTTCTTT. Residues: CASSSSRGQGNTEAFF.

The V call is TRBV9, the J call TRBJ2-2; D possibly corresponds to TRBD1 (6 bases). Germline V gives CDR1 SGDLS, CDR2 YYNGEE. V was clipped by 1 base and J by 6 bases, with 10 bases between them. The CDR3 totals 14 residues. CDR3 in DNA: TGTGCCAGCAGCGTACTGGGGGCCGCCGGGGAGCTGTTTTTT. The encoded protein is CASSVLGAAGELFF.

A few counts support this clone. The V gene is TRBV15, the J gene TRBJ1-1; D is unclear. Looked up from germline, CDR1 is LNHNV and CDR2 is YYDKDF (reference sequence). The V and J ends lost 8 bases and 1 base respectively, with 5 bases between them. The CDR3 consists of 11 residues. The CDR3 here is CATGRNTEAFF. Here the CDR3 DNA reads TGTGCCACCGGGAGGAACACTGAAGCTTTCTTT.

This chain links TRBV6-2 or TRBV6-3 with TRBJ1-1, with D maybe TRBD1 (6 bases). The V gene's germline CDR1 is MNHEY and CDR2 SVGEGT. The CDR3 consists of 14 residues. V was clipped by 4 bases and J by 8 bases, with 17 bases between them. CDR3: CASSSTGPSGEAFF. The DNA for the CDR3 is TGTGCCAGCAGTTCCACAGGGCCTTCAGGAGAAGCTTTCTTT.

The chain has TRBV29-1 and TRBJ2-5; 13 nucleotides align to TRBD2. Germline V CDR1 and CDR2: SQVTM, ANQGSEA. V was clipped by 7 bases and J by 7 bases; unmatched bases: 9. The CDR3 length is 14 residues. The CDR3 bases are TGCAGCGCGACTAGCGGGGGGCGACTGGGGACCCAGTACTTC. It codes for CSATSGGRLGTQYF. Drawing the rest from reference TRBV29-1 and TRBJ2-5, the complete variable domain is SAVISQKPSRDICQRGTSLTIQCQVDSQVTMMFWYRQQPGQSLTLIATANQGSEATYESGFVIDKFPISRPNLTFSTLTVSNMSPEDSSIYLCSATSGGRLGTQYFGPGTRLLVL.

The genes are TRBV14 and TRBJ1-4; 7 bases are shared with TRBD1. V was clipped by 4 bases and J by 3 bases; unmatched bases: 5. This CDR3 is 15 amino acids long. Looked up from germline, CDR1 is SGHDN and CDR2 is FVKESK. The CDR3 bases are TGTGCCAGCAGCCCAAGAACAGGGGCTAATGAAAAACTGTTTTTT. The encoded protein is CASSPRTGANEKLFF.

DNA of the CDR3: TGTGCCAGCAGCCTGAGGACGGGGGGCCCTGAAGCTTTCTTT. This sequence encodes CASSLRTGGPEAFF. The V gene is TRBV7-3, the J gene TRBJ1-1, with D possibly being TRBD1 (6 bases). Trimming removed 5 bases from V and 6 bases from J, with 16 bases in between. CDR3 length equals 14 residues. In germline, CDR1 is SGHTA, CDR2 FQGTGA.

The chain links TRBV11-2 to TRBJ2-2; 9 bases fit TRBD2. Trimming at V came to 6 bases and at J to 4 bases, leaving 6 bases not matched to a gene. The CDR3 totals 15 residues. CDR1 and CDR2 from the germline V gene are SGHAT and FQNNGV. The CDR3 reads CASSRAGGPTGELFF. CDR3 bases: TGTGCCAGCAGTCGGGCGGGGGGGCCCACCGGGGAGCTGTTTTTT.

The V and J genes are TRBV19 and TRBJ2-1; TRBD2 matches 8 bases. The CDR3 extends over 16 amino acids. Germline V gene lookup returns CDR1 LNHDA and CDR2 SQIVND (reference sequence). The V and J ends lost 4 bases and 3 bases, in that order; junction bases with no gene match: 8. The DNA of the CDR3 is TGTGCCAGTAGTACTAGGGGCGGGAGGTTCTACAATGAGCAGTTCTTC. As protein: CASSTRGGRFYNEQFF.

This sequence joins TRBV6-2 or TRBV6-3 and TRBJ2-7; D uncertain. This CDR3 region has 14 residues. With 0 bases removed from V and 3 bases from J, the gap between germline ends came to 9 bases. CDR1 is MNHEY, CDR2 SVGEGT, per germline. For the CDR3, the DNA is TGTGCCAGCAGTTACTCTCCCCGTGTCTACGAGCAGTACTTC. As protein: CASSYSPRVYEQYF.

As regards this clone: The junction and the germline gene differ at one end; a read error may be behind it. V gene TRBV7-7 combines with J gene TRBJ1-4, with 11 bases identical to TRBD1. CDR3 length: 15 amino acids. Germline-derived CDR1 and CDR2 are SSHAT and FNYEAQ (reference sequence). For the CDR3, the DNA is TGTGCTAGCAGCCCAAGGGACAGGGGGAATGAAAAACTGTTTTTT. It encodes CASSPRDRGNEKLFF.

This chain links TRBV5-1 with TRBJ1-6; D is perhaps TRBD1 (5 bases). This CDR3 has 15 residues. Trimming took off 5 bases at V and 7 bases at J, with 16 bases between the two ends. Germline CDR1 is SGHRS and CDR2 is YFSETQ. CDR3 residues: CASRTRLRENSPLHF. The CDR3 bases are TGCGCCAGCAGGACGCGTCTCAGGGAAAATTCACCCCTCCACTTT.

A note on this clone: Other DNA sequences in the sample encode the same CDR3. The CDR3 DNA reads TGCGCCAGCAGCCAAGGGCAGGGAAGTTATGGCTACACCTTC. Translation: CASSQGQGSYGYTF. The chain links TRBV4-3 to TRBJ1-2, with D possibly matching TRBD1 (5 bases). Germline CDR1 is LGHNA and CDR2 is YSLEER. Trimming removed 1 base from V and 5 bases from J, with 11 bases in between. The CDR3 runs 14 residues.

The chain employs TRBV5-4 and TRBJ1-2; D gene ambiguous. Germline V lookup: CDR1 SGHNT, CDR2 YYREEE (reference sequence). Trimming pared 4 bases from V and 6 bases from J, leaving 10 bases between. The CDR3 sequence is 12 residues long. CDR3 sequence: CASSRGGNGYTF. CDR3 DNA: TGTGCCAGCAGCCGTGGAGGGAATGGCTACACCTTC.

V and J are TRBV7-9 and TRBJ2-1; 14 positions match TRBD2. Germline V gene data show CDR1 as SEHNR and CDR2 as FQNEAQ (reference sequence). The CDR3 sequence is 18 residues long. The V and J ends lost 5 bases and 0 bases, in that order; junction bases with no gene match: 6. CDR3 protein: CASSIGLAGGASYNEQFF. CDR3 nucleotides: TGTGCCAGCAGCATAGGACTAGCGGGAGGAGCCTCCTACAATGAGCAGTTCTTC.

This sequence joins TRBV6-2 or TRBV6-3 and TRBJ1-1, with 8 bases identical to TRBD1. The junction had 8 bases not matched to a gene; V was cut back by 6 bases and J by 5 bases. The CDR3 totals 14 residues. Germline assignment: CDR1 MNHEY and CDR2 SVGEGT. Here the CDR3 DNA reads TGTGCCAGCAGCTCCGCAGGGGGCCGGACTGAAGCTTTCTTT. Protein product: CASSSAGGRTEAFF.

The J gene is TRBJ1-2, the V gene TRBV30; D remains ambiguous. The germline V gene has CDR1 GTSNPN and CDR2 SVGIG (reference sequence). The CDR3 runs to 12 residues. Trimming pared 2 bases from V and 4 bases from J, leaving 8 bases between. CDR3 sequence reads: CAWSPAGYGYTF. The CDR3 region has the DNA TGTGCCTGGAGTCCAGCGGGCTATGGCTACACCTTC.

This sequence joins TRBV5-6 and TRBJ2-7; possibly TRBD2 for D (7 bases). CDR3 length: 15 amino acids. Trimming took 4 bases from V and 1 from J, leaving 15 bases between them. Germline V gives CDR1 SGHDT, CDR2 YYEEEE. The CDR3 spells CASSPTGAGSYEQYF. CDR3 nucleotides: TGTGCCAGCAGCCCGACAGGAGCGGGATCCTACGAGCAGTACTTC.